This section outlines one T cell receptor (beta chain) sequence together with its context. Pooled together were second doses at about 4 or about 12 weeks. The CDR3 loop spans 14 amino acids. The germline V and J ends were trimmed by 0 bases and 8 bases, with 13 bases remaining between them. Germline V gene sequence: CDR1 MGHRA, CDR2 YSYEKL. TCRdb keeps only in-frame clones here, not all; method: immunoSEQ multiplex PCR. The table has about 110,000 clones, roughly 89% seen once. The data derive from a study of T cell responses to AZD1222 COVID-19 vaccine. The rearrangement joins TRBV4-1 to TRBJ1-2; D not resolved. The source material was peripheral blood, sampled 28 days after the second AZD1222 dose. This sequence was found in an adult who received the AZD1222 COVID-19 vaccine. The CDR3 DNA reads TGCGCCAGCAGCCAAGAACACAGTTCTAGAGGCTACACCTTC. As protein: CASSQEHSSRGYTF.